This TCR beta chain is drawn from a study of blood T cell repertoires in COVID-19. The protocol was immunoSEQ multiplex PCR, while the TCRdb copy is restricted to in-frame clones and leaves out a portion. The table records about 130,000 clones, approximately 77% of them present only once. V was cut by 3 bases and J by 3 bases, with 4 bases left in between. CDR1 is SGHRS and CDR2 is YFSETQ in the germline V gene. The CDR3 consists of 11 residues. The sample comprised peripheral blood. The receptor was derived from a man older than 75 with acute or convalescent COVID-19. The V gene is TRBV5-1, the J gene TRBJ2-7, with D uncertain. CDR3 loop: CASSSYYEQYF. In nucleotides, the CDR3 is TGCGCCAGCAGCTCCTACTACGAGCAGTACTTC.